This is a list of T cell receptor beta chains from one sample in a study of cytomegalovirus exposure and HLA in healthy donors. Clones were read by immunoSEQ multiplex PCR, and TCRdb kept only the in-frame ones, dropping some. The sample lists some 130,000 clones, approximately 71% seen once, with around 2% in the top ten. Sequencing used PBMCs. The receptor set was obtained from a man aged 25-40 years in good health and CMV-seronegative. The CDR3 runs from the conserved cysteine through the conserved F or W. The D gene is left open where the match is weak. Clone size is not always given. Where it is, it says once, few, many or a class for expanded clones.

J,D,V,size,CDR3,DNA
TRBJ2-7,-,TRBV7-2,-,CASSLDRENEQYF,TGTGCCAGCAGCTTAGACAGGGAGAACGAGCAGTACTTC
TRBJ1-4,TRBD1,TRBV6-1,-,CASSEPGQGSNEKLFF,TGTGCCAGCAGTGAACCAGGACAGGGTTCTAATGAAAAACTGTTTTTT
TRBJ1-1,-,TRBV5-1,many,CASSLAEGRGPRFF,TGCGCCAGCAGCTTGGCCGAGGGGAGGGGCCCTCGCTTCTTT
TRBJ2-7,TRBD1,TRBV30,-,CAWSIDRVWEQYF,TGTGCCTGGAGTATAGACAGGGTATGGGAGCAGTACTTC
TRBJ2-7,TRBD1,TRBV2,-,CASSVRGQVVVEQYF,TGTGCCAGCAGTGTTCGGGGACAGGTTGTTGTCGAGCAGTACTTC
TRBJ2-3,TRBD2,TRBV5-5,-,CASSMGLALGGDTQYF,TGTGCCAGCAGCATGGGACTAGCGTTGGGGGGAGATACGCAGTATTTT
TRBJ1-6,TRBD1,TRBV5-1,-,CASSNGQGGSPLHF,TGCGCCAGCAGCAACGGACAGGGGGGCTCACCCCTCCACTTT
TRBJ2-5,-,TRBV10-1,-,CASSESYGSGETQYF,TGCGCCAGCAGTGAGTCGTACGGGAGCGGCGAGACCCAGTACTTC
TRBJ2-7,TRBD2,TRBV6-5,-,CASSPSGSLYEQYF,TGTGCCAGCAGCCCTAGCGGGAGTCTCTACGAGCAGTACTTC
TRBJ2-7,TRBD2,TRBV5-1,-,CASNPLPGTSGSQGEQYF,TGCGCCAGCAACCCCTTACCGGGGACTAGCGGGAGCCAGGGCGAGCAGTACTTC
TRBJ2-7,-,TRBV9,-,CASSASESYEQYF,TGTGCCAGCAGCGCGAGCGAATCCTACGAGCAGTACTTC
TRBJ2-3,-,TRBV5-4,once,CASSSRGSADTQYF,TGTGCCAGCAGCTCCCGGGGTAGCGCGGATACGCAGTATTTT
TRBJ2-5,-,TRBV21-1,few,CASSTQGGYQETQYF,TGTGCCAGCAGCACACAGGGGGGGTACCAAGAGACCCAGTACTTC
TRBJ2-7,TRBD2,TRBV6-1,few,CASIFSGSQGEQYF,TGTGCCAGCATATTTAGCGGGAGCCAAGGGGAGCAGTACTTC
TRBJ2-2,-,TRBV9,few,CASSARTTNTGELFF,TGTGCCAGCAGCGCTAGGACTACGAACACCGGGGAGCTGTTTTTT
TRBJ2-1,-,TRBV30,-,CASKLGTFSSNEQFF,TGTGCCAGCAAACTGGGGACTTTTTCATCCAATGAGCAGTTCTTC
TRBJ2-2,-,TRBV7-3,-,CASSPLRAGAGELFF,TGTGCCAGCAGCCCCCTGCGCGCTGGTGCCGGGGAGCTGTTTTTT
TRBJ2-5,TRBD1,TRBV27,-,CASSLAGTGEKETQYF,TGTGCCAGCAGTTTAGCCGGGACAGGTGAGAAGGAGACCCAGTACTTC
TRBJ1-1,-,TRBV7-6,-,CASSLDPITMNTEAFF,TGTGCCAGCAGCTTAGATCCCATAACAATGAACACTGAAGCTTTCTTT
TRBJ2-1,-,TRBV18,-,CASSPNSYNNEQFF,TGTGCCAGCTCACCGAATTCCTATAACAATGAGCAGTTCTTC
TRBJ2-1,TRBD2,TRBV6-9,-,CASSYSGLAGGWDEQFF,TGTGCCAGCAGTTATTCCGGACTAGCGGGAGGATGGGATGAGCAGTTCTTC
TRBJ2-1,TRBD1,TRBV2,-,CASSEPDRAHEQFF,TGTGCCAGCAGTGAACCCGACAGGGCCCATGAGCAGTTCTTC
TRBJ2-2,TRBD2,TRBV5-1,few,CASSHPSLAGGNTGELFF,TGCGCCAGCAGCCACCCAAGCCTAGCGGGAGGGAACACCGGGGAGCTGTTTTTT
TRBJ2-7,TRBD1,TRBV19,-,CASSPGTGETYEQYF,TGTGCCAGTAGTCCCGGGACAGGGGAGACCTACGAGCAGTACTTC
TRBJ2-2,TRBD2,TRBV4-1,-,CASSWGTSGSGGELFF,TGCGCCAGCAGTTGGGGGACTAGCGGGAGTGGTGGGGAGCTGTTTTTT
TRBJ2-5,-,TRBV15,few,CATSRVQETQYF,TGTGCCACCAGCAGAGTACAAGAGACCCAGTACTTC
TRBJ2-1,TRBD2,TRBV5-4,few,CASSLAGLAGGEQFF,TGTGCCAGCAGCTTGGCCGGACTAGCGGGGGGAGAGCAGTTCTTC
TRBJ2-3,-,TRBV6-5,-,CASSYAQGGTDTQYF,TGTGCCAGCAGTTACGCCCAAGGAGGCACAGATACGCAGTATTTT
TRBJ2-1,-,TRBV27,-,CASSLSSANEQFF,TGTGCCAGCAGTTTATCGAGCGCGAATGAGCAGTTCTTC
TRBJ2-5,TRBD2,TRBV11-2,-,CASSLQVAGMTQETQYF,TGTGCCAGCAGCTTACAAGTAGCGGGAATGACCCAAGAGACCCAGTACTTC
TRBJ2-3,TRBD2,TRBV6-4,-,CASSDSGLAVTDTQYF,TGTGCCAGCAGTGACTCTGGACTAGCGGTCACAGATACGCAGTATTTT
TRBJ2-1,-,TRBV5-6,-,CASSLDRGGWSYNEQFF,TGTGCCAGCAGCTTGGATCGAGGCGGATGGTCCTACAATGAGCAGTTCTTC
TRBJ1-1,-,TRBV11-1,-,CASSLRQVNTEAFF,TGTGCCAGCAGCTTGAGGCAAGTGAACACTGAAGCTTTCTTT
TRBJ1-2,-,TRBV27,few,CASSSQGPMDGYTF,TGTGCCAGCAGCAGCCAGGGTCCAATGGATGGCTACACCTTC
TRBJ2-1,TRBD2,TRBV5-1,-,CASRPIPGLAGGPGVNEQFF,TGCGCCAGCAGACCAATTCCGGGACTAGCGGGAGGGCCGGGGGTCAATGAGCAGTTCTTC
TRBJ1-2,TRBD1,TRBV6-5,-,CASSRGQGVDYGYTF,TGTGCCAGCAGCCGGGGACAGGGGGTCGACTATGGCTACACCTTC
TRBJ1-2,-,TRBV5-4,-,CASSWGGPEGYGYTF,TGTGCCAGCAGCTGGGGTGGGCCGGAGGGTTATGGCTACACCTTC
TRBJ2-3,TRBD2,TRBV5-4,few,CASSLRASGRGTDTQYF,TGTGCCAGCAGCTTGAGGGCTAGCGGCCGTGGCACAGATACGCAGTATTTT
TRBJ2-5,-,TRBV5-1,-,CASSTGQIQETQYF,TGCGCCAGCAGCACCGGACAGATCCAAGAGACCCAGTACTTC
TRBJ2-7,TRBD1,TRBV15,-,CATSLSPGTAYEQYF,TGTGCCACCAGCCTATCACCCGGGACAGCCTACGAGCAGTACTTC
TRBJ2-1,TRBD2,TRBV5-4,-,CASSLAAGPYNEQFF,TGTGCCAGCAGCTTGGCAGCGGGACCCTACAATGAGCAGTTCTTC
TRBJ2-7,-,TRBV25-1,-,CASSEGHTLGYEQYF,TGTGCCAGCAGTGAAGGTCACACCCTAGGCTACGAGCAGTACTTC
TRBJ1-1,TRBD1,TRBV30,-,CAWSVFAGTGGTEAFF,TGTGCCTGGAGTGTTTTCGCCGGGACAGGGGGCACTGAAGCTTTCTTT
TRBJ2-2,TRBD1,TRBV27,-,CASSSGQGNTGELFF,TGTGCCAGCAGTTCCGGACAGGGCAACACCGGGGAGCTGTTTTTT
TRBJ2-7,-,TRBV2,-,CASGTLPFEQYF,TGTGCCTCCGGGACACTCCCCTTCGAGCAGTACTTC
TRBJ1-2,TRBD1,TRBV6-5,-,CASSPDRVYGYTF,TGTGCCAGCAGCCCTGACAGGGTCTATGGCTACACCTTC
TRBJ2-5,-,TRBV5-5,-,CASSVPRDRRETQYF,TGTGCCAGCAGCGTACCCAGAGACCGGAGGGAGACCCAGTACTTC
TRBJ2-6,-,TRBV28,few,CASSWTPPGGANVLTF,TGTGCCAGCAGCTGGACACCCCCTGGAGGGGCCAACGTCCTGACTTTC
TRBJ2-3,TRBD2,TRBV6-4,-,CASSDSTSARLDTQYF,TGTGCCAGCAGTGACTCGACTAGCGCGAGATTAGATACGCAGTATTTT
TRBJ1-1,TRBD1,TRBV7-8,-,CASSLRTGNTEAFF,TGTGCCAGCAGTTTAAGGACAGGGAACACTGAAGCTTTCTTT
TRBJ2-5,-,TRBV29-1,-,CSVEVSGDANQYF,TGCAGCGTTGAAGTGTCAGGGGACGCTAACCAGTACTTC
TRBJ2-5,-,TRBV4-2,-,CASSQDHRGIAETQYF,TGTGCCAGCAGCCAAGACCATAGAGGTATTGCAGAGACCCAGTACTTC
TRBJ2-7,TRBD2,TRBV6-6,-,CAAGGGEQYF,TGTGCCGCCGGGGGGGGCGAGCAGTACTTC
TRBJ2-3,TRBD1,TRBV6-4,-,CASSPGTGSTDTQYF,TGTGCCAGCAGCCCCGGGACAGGCAGCACAGATACGCAGTATTTT
TRBJ1-1,TRBD1,TRBV29-1,-,CSVQGVLNTEAFF,TGCAGCGTACAGGGGGTACTGAACACTGAAGCTTTCTTT
TRBJ1-1,-,TRBV2,-,CASSEVGGAEAFF,TGTGCCAGCAGTGAAGTTGGGGGGGCAGAAGCTTTCTTT
TRBJ2-7,-,TRBV9,-,CASSVDRSYEQYF,TGTGCCAGCAGCGTAGATAGATCCTACGAGCAGTACTTC
TRBJ1-3,TRBD1,TRBV19,-,CASWTGPSGNTIYF,TGTGCCAGTTGGACAGGGCCCTCTGGAAACACCATATATTTT
TRBJ2-1,TRBD1,TRBV30,-,CASTASGQLANEQFF,TGTGCCTCAACGGCTTCGGGACAGTTGGCCAATGAGCAGTTCTTC
TRBJ2-7,TRBD1,TRBV7-2,once,CASSFGQGSYEQYF,TGTGCCAGCAGCTTCGGACAGGGATCCTACGAGCAGTACTTC